Below are 28 T cell receptor beta chains sequenced from a single sample in a study of blood T cell repertoires in COVID-19. Clones were read by immunoSEQ multiplex PCR, and TCRdb kept only the in-frame ones, dropping some. The sample contains roughly 250,000 clones, 87% of which appear only once. Sequencing was performed on PBMCs or T cells enriched from blood (not recorded which). Receptors originate from a woman younger than 45 with acute COVID-19.

J is TRBJ1-6 and V is TRBV4-2; 7 bases fit TRBD1. Germline V gives CDR1 LGHNA, CDR2 YNFKEQ. The CDR3 is made up of 16 amino acids. J was trimmed by 3 bases and V by 1 base; bases with no gene match: 3. CDR3 coding DNA: TGTGCCAGCAGCCAAGGGGCAGGGGGCTATAATTCACCCCTCCACTTT. Translating gives CASSQGAGGYNSPLHF.

The J gene is TRBJ2-5, the V gene TRBV7-9; D is possibly TRBD1 (6 bases). CDR3 length equals 16 residues. Germline assignment: CDR1 SEHNR and CDR2 FQNEAQ (reference sequence). V dropped 3 bases and J dropped 0 bases, with 14 bases sitting between them. CDR3 DNA sequence: TGTGCCAGCAGCTTCCCAGAGGGACACCACCAAGAGACCCAGTACTTC. The encoded protein is CASSFPEGHHQETQYF. Complete variable domain (other parts from reference TRBV7-9 and TRBJ2-5): DTGVSQNPRHKITKRGQNVTFRCDPISEHNRLYWYRQTLGQGPEFLTYFQNEAQLEKSRLLSDRFSAERPKGSFSTLEIQRTEQGDSAMYLCASSFPEGHHQETQYFGPGTRLLVL.

The chain carries TRBV15 and TRBJ2-1; TRBD2 is a possible D gene (5 bases). The CDR3 is 15 amino acids. CDR1 is LNHNV and CDR2 is YYDKDF in the germline V gene (reference sequence). V lost 3 bases, J lost 8 bases, and 17 bases lay in between. DNA for the CDR3: TGTGCCACCAGCAGGTTGAGAACGGGGAGCGATGAGCAGTTCTTC. Its translation: CATSRLRTGSDEQFF.

V usage is TRBV7-8 and J usage is TRBJ2-5; D is unresolved. The ends were cut back, 3 bases at V and 1 base at J, with 15 bases in the middle. Germline lookup yields CDR1 SGHVS and CDR2 FQNEAQ. The CDR3 consists of 16 residues. CDR3 sequence: CASSFGVVQTQETQYF. The DNA for the CDR3 is TGTGCCAGCAGCTTTGGAGTGGTGCAGACCCAAGAGACCCAGTACTTC.

This clone was observed once. V usage is TRBV30 and J usage is TRBJ1-5, with 7 bases fitting TRBD1. This CDR3 comprises 15 residues. The V and J ends lost 3 bases and 4 bases, in that order; junction bases with no gene match: 9. The V gene's germline CDR1 is GTSNPN and CDR2 SVGIG (reference sequence). CDR3 sequence (DNA): TGTGCCTGGAGCGACGGGACAGCCCTAAATCAGCCCCAGCATTTT. As protein: CAWSDGTALNQPQHF.

V gene TRBV7-8 combines with J gene TRBJ2-7, with D perhaps matching TRBD1 (5 bases). This CDR3 comprises 13 residues. Germline V lookup: CDR1 SGHVS, CDR2 FQNEAQ. Trimming took 8 bases from V and 9 from J, leaving 20 bases between them. CDR3 sequence: CASLKGRESRQYF. For the CDR3, the DNA is TGTGCCAGCCTCAAGGGCAGGGAAAGTCGGCAGTACTTC. Filled out from reference TRBV7-8 and TRBJ2-7, the complete variable domain reads GAGVSQSPRYKVAKRGQDVALRCDPISGHVSLFWYQQALGQGPEFLTYFQNEAQLDKSGLPSDRFFAERPEGSVSTLKIQRTQQEDSAVYLCASLKGRESRQYFGPGTRLTVT.

This sequence joins TRBV4-2 and TRBJ2-3; 7 bases are shared with TRBD1. V trimming: 2 bases; J trimming: 4 bases; junction bases outside the gene matches: 3. CDR1 and CDR2 from the germline V gene are LGHNA and YNFKEQ. CDR3 length: 14 amino acids. The CDR3 DNA is TGTGCCAGCAGCCAACTGCAGGGGGCAGATACGCAGTATTTT. Translation gives CASSQLQGADTQYF.

The chain is built from TRBV7-8 and TRBJ1-1, with D perhaps matching TRBD1 (6 bases). Germline V gives CDR1 SGHVS, CDR2 FQNEAQ. V was cut by 5 bases and J by 0 bases, with 13 bases left in between. CDR3 length: 15 residues. CDR3 amino acids: CASSLSGTMNTEAFF. The DNA for the CDR3 is TGTGCCAGCAGCCTTAGCGGGACAATGAACACTGAAGCTTTCTTT.

This chain links TRBV28 with TRBJ2-3; 7 positions match TRBD1. Germline trimming cut 8 bases from V and 3 bases from J; bases unmatched to any gene: 8. The CDR3 sequence is 14 residues long. The germline V gene encodes CDR1 MDHEN and CDR2 SYDVKM. This chain's CDR3 is CASGTAVRTDTQYF. In DNA form, the CDR3 reads TGTGCCAGCGGGACAGCCGTCCGTACAGATACGCAGTATTTT.

The chain carries TRBV19 and TRBJ2-7; 11 nucleotides align to TRBD1. The CDR3 is made up of 15 amino acids. V was clipped by 6 bases and J by 0 bases; unmatched bases: 4. Germline values: CDR1 LNHDA, CDR2 SQIVND (reference sequence). CDR3 in DNA: TGTGCCAGTAGCTCCGGGACAGGGGGCTCCTACGAGCAGTACTTC. This codes for CASSSGTGGSYEQYF.

CDR3 bases: TGTGCCAGCAGTGGCCCGGGACTAGCAGCGAACCGGAAGGTAGACGAGCAGTACTTC. Translating gives CASSGPGLAANRKVDEQYF. This chain uses TRBV2 with TRBJ2-7; 9 bases are a match to TRBD2. CDR1 is SNHLY and CDR2 is FYNNEI in the germline V gene. This CDR3 is built from 19 residues. V shed 4 bases and J 5 bases; nucleotides not matched to a gene: 21. The entire variable domain, with the rest obtained from reference TRBV2 and TRBJ2-7, is as follows: EPEVTQTPSHQVTQMGQEVILRCVPISNHLYFYWYRQILGQKVEFLVSFYNNEISEKSEIFDDQFSVERPDGSNFTLKIRSTKLEDSAMYFCASSGPGLAANRKVDEQYFGPGTRLTVT.

The V gene is TRBV24-1, the J gene TRBJ1-5; TRBD1 matches at 9 bases. The CDR3 is made up of 14 amino acids. Trimming at V came to 2 bases and at J to 6 bases, leaving 1 base not matched to a gene. Germline V gives CDR1 KGHDR, CDR2 SFDVKD. In DNA, the CDR3 is TGTGCCACCAGTGATTGGACAGGGGTTCAGCCCCAGCATTTT. Translation: CATSDWTGVQPQHF.

This clone has just a few counts. V and J are TRBV4-2 and TRBJ1-4; D uncertain. V lost 4 bases to trimming and J lost 8 bases, with 17 bases between them. This CDR3 spans 15 amino acids. Germline lookup yields CDR1 LGHNA and CDR2 YNFKEQ. The CDR3 coding sequence is TGTGCCAGCAGCCCGGTCGAAAGGGAGGAAGAAAAACTGTTTTTT. Amino acid sequence: CASSPVEREEEKLFF.

The chain employs TRBV28 and TRBJ1-2; TRBD1 aligns across 8 bases. V lost 8 bases and J lost 7; bases outside the gene matches: 18. CDR1 and CDR2 (germline): MDHEN, SYDVKM. The CDR3 length is 16 residues. The CDR3 bases are TGTGCCAGCGGAACCGGGACAGGTTCATTAGGTCTTGGCTACACCTTC. Residues: CASGTGTGSLGLGYTF.

This sequence joins TRBV10-3 and TRBJ2-7, with 7 positions matching TRBD1. V dropped 6 bases and J dropped 0; count of bases not matched to a gene: 11. CDR3 size: 16 residues. Germline loops: CDR1 ENHRY, CDR2 SYGVKD. CDR3 protein: CAIREQGRLTSYEQYF. DNA of the CDR3: TGTGCCATCAGAGAACAGGGGCGCTTGACCTCCTACGAGCAGTACTTC.

The V gene is TRBV6-5, the J gene TRBJ1-2; tentative D call: TRBD1 (6 bases). The length of the CDR3 is 13 residues. Germline assignment: CDR1 MNHEY and CDR2 SVGAGI. Deletions cut 4 bases from V and 1 base from J, with 7 bases between. CDR3 protein: CASSLDSNYGYTF. The CDR3 DNA reads TGTGCCAGCAGTTTGGACAGTAACTATGGCTACACCTTC.

J is TRBJ2-7 and V is TRBV7-2, with a tentative D call TRBD1 (6 bases). The CDR3 extends over 12 amino acids. Between the trimmed V and J ends, which lost 5 bases and 3 bases, there was a span of 8 bases. Germline values: CDR1 SGHTA, CDR2 FQGNSA. CDR3 sequence: CASSRDIYEQYF. CDR3 nucleotide sequence: TGTGCCAGCAGCCGGGACATCTACGAGCAGTACTTC.

The genes are TRBV28 and TRBJ1-2, with a possible D match to TRBD1 (5 bases). The V gene's germline CDR1 is MDHEN and CDR2 SYDVKM. Trimming left V 5 bases short and J 7 bases short, with 20 bases between. The CDR3 is 15 amino acids. This CDR3 is CASSIHRWASTGYTF. CDR3 coding DNA: TGTGCCAGCAGTATCCACAGGTGGGCGAGCACTGGCTACACCTTC.

The genes are TRBV19 and TRBJ2-5; TRBD1 aligns across 10 bases. The CDR3 contains 15 residues. After removal of 5 bases from V and 4 bases from J, the junction contained 7 bases not matched to a gene. CDR1 is LNHDA and CDR2 is SQIVND in the germline V gene (reference sequence). CDR3 nucleotides: TGTGCCAGTAGTGGGACAGGGGAGATTGCAGAGACCCAGTACTTC. Translated, it gives CASSGTGEIAETQYF.

The V gene is TRBV27, the J gene TRBJ1-1; tentatively, D is TRBD1 (5 bases). CDR3 length: 14 amino acids. V was cut by 0 bases and J by 5 bases, with 10 bases left in between. Germline V gene sequence: CDR1 MNHEY, CDR2 SMNVEV (reference sequence). CDR3 DNA: TGTGCCAGCAGTTTATCTCAGGGAGGGACTGAAGCTTTCTTT. Residues: CASSLSQGGTEAFF.

The chain links TRBV21-1 to TRBJ2-7; TRBD1 was called by the table and not checked on the DNA. TRBV21-1 is a pseudogene. The CDR3 runs 14 residues. The CDR3: CASSSTGSSYEQYF. CDR3 bases: TGTGCCAGCAGCAGTACAGGGAGTTCCTACGAGCAGTACTTC.

This chain joins TRBV5-6 and TRBJ1-3; D is undetermined. With 3 bases removed from V and 0 bases from J, the gap between germline ends came to 10 bases. This CDR3 comprises 15 residues. CDR1 is SGHDT, CDR2 YYEEEE, per germline. DNA of the CDR3: TGTGCCAGCAGCTCCGCAGGCACCTCTGGAAACACCATATATTTT. This encodes CASSSAGTSGNTIYF.

This rearrangement joins TRBV15 to TRBJ2-1; 7 bases match TRBD2. Per the germline V gene, CDR1 is LNHNV and CDR2 is YYDKDF (reference sequence). Trimming at V came to 0 bases and at J to 0 bases, leaving 11 bases not matched to a gene. The CDR3 loop spans 19 amino acids. CDR3 protein: CATSRDYPLAESSYNEQFF. For the CDR3, the DNA is TGTGCCACCAGCAGAGATTACCCCCTAGCGGAAAGCTCCTACAATGAGCAGTTCTTC.

DNA of the CDR3: TGTGCCACCAGCAGGCCGGGACTAGGGCAAGAGACCCAGTACTTC. Amino acid sequence: CATSRPGLGQETQYF. The chain recombines TRBV15 with TRBJ2-5, with 8 bases that match TRBD2. The length of the CDR3 is 15 residues. Germline-derived CDR1 and CDR2 are LNHNV and YYDKDF (reference sequence). V shed 3 bases and J 2 bases; nucleotides not matched to a gene: 5.

The chain recombines TRBV3-1 (or the pseudogene TRBV3-2) with TRBJ2-3, with 12 bases matching TRBD2. With 4 bases clipped from V and 6 bases from J, the junction kept 8 bases outside the gene matches. The CDR3 runs 16 residues. Germline loops: CDR1 LGHDT, CDR2 YNNKEL (reference sequence). CDR3 nucleotides: TGTGCCAGCAGCCCTCTAGCGGGGGGGCCATCCGATACGCAGTATTTT. The encoded protein is CASSPLAGGPSDTQYF.

The chain couples TRBV2 to TRBJ2-1, with TRBD2 matching over 9 bases. The CDR3 spans 14 residues. Germline V gives CDR1 SNHLY, CDR2 FYNNEI. J was trimmed by 7 bases and V by 7 bases; bases with no gene match: 8. The CDR3 reads CASTRALAGNEQFF. The CDR3, as DNA: TGTGCCAGCACCCGGGCCCTAGCGGGGAATGAGCAGTTCTTC.

The rearrangement uses TRBV19 and TRBJ2-4, with TRBD2 matching over 7 bases. V lost 4 bases, J lost 7 bases, and 7 bases stayed unmatched. Germline CDR1 is LNHDA and CDR2 is SQIVND (reference sequence). The CDR3 is made up of 14 amino acids. The CDR3 region has the DNA TGTGCCAGTAGTAGGTCTGGGGAGGGTAACATTCAGTACTTC. Protein: CASSRSGEGNIQYF.

The chain is built from TRBV10-3 and TRBJ2-7; 9 bases are a match to TRBD1. The CDR3 extends over 16 amino acids. CDR1 and CDR2 (germline): ENHRY, SYGVKD. Losses at the gene ends were 6 bases for V and 4 bases for J; bases not matched to a gene: 13. Written as DNA, the CDR3 is TGTGCCATCAGCGATGCAGACAGGGGGGTCGGATACGAGCAGTACTTC. Translation gives CAISDADRGVGYEQYF.